This T cell receptor beta chain was sequenced in a study of CXCR3-negative and CXCR3-positive naive CD8 T cells. It was by 5' RACE with UMI labels that the TRB cDNA libraries were prepared. TCRdb reanalyzed the 5' RACE reads, giving one entry per CDR3 protein sequence and no DNA. This sample's clone table lists about 110,000 distinct CDR3 sequences. Within the CD8+ T cell compartment, naive cells were CD45RO-CCR7+CD27+CD95-. CDR3 length equals 13 residues. Germline CDR1 and CDR2: SGHDT and YYEEEE. Overall study results and limits: Hydrophobicity was higher for TRB CDR3s found in CXCR3-positive naive cells than in CXCR3-negative naive cells. Naive cells, whether CXCR3-negative or CXCR3-positive, had similar TRBV-TRBJ usage, while memory cells differed.

A remark on this clonotype: Its matching antigen is unknown.

The V and J genes are TRBV5-6 and TRBJ2-1. What was sequenced was naive CXCR3+ CD8+ T cells from blood. The subset was: CD45RO-CCR7+CD27+CD95- naive CD8+ T cells expressing CXCR3 (TNR3+). The clonotype comes from a human donor in good health. Some clones in this sample may be carry-over from other donors' samples. This chain's CDR3 is CASSLGRVDEQFF.